This TCR beta chain was profiled in a study of T cells after posttransplantation cyclophosphamide. CDR1 SEHNR and CDR2 FQNEAQ come from the germline V gene (reference sequence). Trimming removed 2 bases at V and 4 bases at J, with 11 bases between. This CDR3 contains 14 residues. Data came from immunoSEQ multiplex PCR; TCRdb stores just in-frame clones and leaves some out. The sample contains roughly 15,000 clones, about nine tenths of which appear only once. For this clone: Its antigen is as yet unknown. The sample carries other DNA sequences with the same CDR3.

Sampled 1 year posttransplant, controls received myeloablative marrow transplants, methotrexate and a calcineurin inhibitor. Study-level points and caveats: Later post-transplant blood repertoires were often dominated by donor CD8+ memory clones. Recipient CMV seropositivity and CMV reactivation strongly tracked TRB clonality.

This rearrangement joins TRBV7-9 to TRBJ1-1, with TRBD1 as a possible D gene (5 bases). The material sequenced was PBMCs, taken after an allogeneic stem cell transplant with a calcineurin inhibitor and methotrexate. The receptor was isolated from a male patient aged 50 to 59 who received an allogeneic stem cell transplant from an unrelated donor, was CMV-positive, and had chronic GVHD only. The graft donor may be the source of some T cells. CDR3 amino acids: CASSLWAGGTEAFF. CDR3 in DNA: TGTGCCAGCAGCTTATGGGCGGGGGGCACTGAAGCTTTCTTT.